This T cell receptor beta chain was identified in a study of shared clonotypes between healthy human individuals. In the study overall: In total, the donors were two women and a few men aged 18 to 49.

Replicate PCRs for sorted subsets used about 200 ng DNA; this equaled 25,000 to 30,000 T cell genomes. Only in-frame clones appear in the TCRdb table, and some are missing; sequencing was by immunoSEQ multiplex PCR. The data hold 2 million to 2.5 million clones, with about 90% observed a single time. Trimming cost V 2 bases and J 4 bases, with 11 bases left between them. Germline loops: CDR1 MDHEN, CDR2 SYDVKM. The CDR3 is 14 residues long. This chain joins TRBV28 and TRBJ2-5; D may be TRBD1 or TRBD2 (6 bases each). The TCR sequence derives from a man aged 18 to 30 in good health. Some clones in this sample may be carry-over from other donors' samples. The source material was naive CD4+ T cells from PBMCs. Specified subset: CD45RA+ positively selected. CDR3 protein: CASSLTGRRETQYF. For the CDR3, the DNA is TGTGCCAGCAGTTTAACAGGGAGGCGAGAGACCCAGTACTTC.